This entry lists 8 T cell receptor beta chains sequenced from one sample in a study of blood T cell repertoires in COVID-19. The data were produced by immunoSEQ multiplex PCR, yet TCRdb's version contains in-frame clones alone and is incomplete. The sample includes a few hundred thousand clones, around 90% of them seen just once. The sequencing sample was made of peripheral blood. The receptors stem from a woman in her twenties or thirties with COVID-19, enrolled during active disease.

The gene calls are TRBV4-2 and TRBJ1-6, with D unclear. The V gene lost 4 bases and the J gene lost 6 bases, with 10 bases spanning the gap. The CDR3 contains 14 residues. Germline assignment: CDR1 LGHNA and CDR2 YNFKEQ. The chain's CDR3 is CASSRGLGNSPLHF. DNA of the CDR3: TGTGCCAGCAGCCGCGGATTGGGTAATTCACCCCTCCACTTT.

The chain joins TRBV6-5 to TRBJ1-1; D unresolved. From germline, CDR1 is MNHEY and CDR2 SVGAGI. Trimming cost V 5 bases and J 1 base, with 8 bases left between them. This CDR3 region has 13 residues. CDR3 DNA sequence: TGTGCCAGCAGTACGGGAGGGAACACTGAAGCTTTCTTT. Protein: CASSTGGNTEAFF.

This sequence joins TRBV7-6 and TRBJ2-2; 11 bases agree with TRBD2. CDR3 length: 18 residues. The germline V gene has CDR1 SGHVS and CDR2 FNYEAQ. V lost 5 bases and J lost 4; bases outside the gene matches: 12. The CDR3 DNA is TGTGCCAGCAGCCTTAGTGTGGGACTAGCGGAGATCACCGGGGAGCTGTTTTTT. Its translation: CASSLSVGLAEITGELFF.

Here the CDR3 reads CSVDCLAGVKDEQYF. The CDR3 coding sequence is TGCAGCGTTGATTGTCTAGCGGGAGTCAAGGACGAGCAGTACTTC. The chain recombines TRBV29-1 with TRBJ2-7; 10 bases map to TRBD2. Germline CDR1 is SQVTM and CDR2 is ANQGSEA. The CDR3 spans 15 residues. V was pared by 3 bases and J by 5 bases, with 10 bases of the junction left unmatched.

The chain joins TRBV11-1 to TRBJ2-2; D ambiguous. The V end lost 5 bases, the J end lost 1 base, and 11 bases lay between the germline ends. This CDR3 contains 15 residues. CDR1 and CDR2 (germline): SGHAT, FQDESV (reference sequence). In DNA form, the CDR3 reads TGTGCCAGCAGCCAGAGAGGCCGGAACACCGGGGAGCTGTTTTTT. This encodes CASSQRGRNTGELFF.

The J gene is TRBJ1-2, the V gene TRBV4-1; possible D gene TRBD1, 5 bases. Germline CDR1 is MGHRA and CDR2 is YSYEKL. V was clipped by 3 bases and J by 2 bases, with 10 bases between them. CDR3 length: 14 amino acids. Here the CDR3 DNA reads TGCGCCAGCAGCCATCAGGGTCGCAACTATGGCTACACCTTC. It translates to CASSHQGRNYGYTF.

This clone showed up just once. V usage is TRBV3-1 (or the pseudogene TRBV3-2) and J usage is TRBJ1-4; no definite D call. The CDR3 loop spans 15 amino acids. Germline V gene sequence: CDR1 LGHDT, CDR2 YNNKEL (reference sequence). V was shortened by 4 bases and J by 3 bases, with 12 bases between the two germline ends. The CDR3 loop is CASSPVPGSNEKLFF. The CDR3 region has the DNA TGTGCCAGCAGCCCCGTCCCGGGATCTAATGAAAAACTGTTTTTT.

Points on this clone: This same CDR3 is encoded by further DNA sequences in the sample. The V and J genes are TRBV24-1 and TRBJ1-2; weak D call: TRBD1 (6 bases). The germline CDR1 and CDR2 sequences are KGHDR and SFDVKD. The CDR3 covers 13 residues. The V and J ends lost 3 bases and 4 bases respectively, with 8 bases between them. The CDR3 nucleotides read TGTGCCACCAGTGATCCAGGGGTCTATGGCTACACCTTC. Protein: CATSDPGVYGYTF.